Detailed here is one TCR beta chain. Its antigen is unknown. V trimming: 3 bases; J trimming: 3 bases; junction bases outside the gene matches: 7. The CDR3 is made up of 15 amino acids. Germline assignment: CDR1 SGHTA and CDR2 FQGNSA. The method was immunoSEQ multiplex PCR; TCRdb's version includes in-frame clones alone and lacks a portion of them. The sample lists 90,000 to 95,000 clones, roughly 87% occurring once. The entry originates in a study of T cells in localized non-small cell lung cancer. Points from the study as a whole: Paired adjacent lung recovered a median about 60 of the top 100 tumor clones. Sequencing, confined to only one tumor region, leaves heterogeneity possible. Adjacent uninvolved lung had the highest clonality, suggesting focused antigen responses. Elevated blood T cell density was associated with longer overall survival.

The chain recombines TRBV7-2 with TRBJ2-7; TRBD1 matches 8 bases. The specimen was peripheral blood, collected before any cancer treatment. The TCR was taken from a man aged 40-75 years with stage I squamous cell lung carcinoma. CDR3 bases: TGTGCCAGCAGCTTGGCCAGACAGGGGTACTACGAGCAGTACTTC. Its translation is CASSLARQGYYEQYF.